This TCR beta chain came from a study of molecular identifiers for immune sequencing clone quantification. Findings of the study overall: Clones above 20 RNA copies held over 99% of effector molecules, under 1% in naive cells.

Naive CD8 T cells were FACS-sorted by CD8+CD4-CCR7+CD45RA+ markers. Preparation methods for the bulk TCR libraries were those previously described, with listed TCR primers. TCRdb passed the PCR reads through MiXCR, listing each CDR3 protein once. Of about 510,000 distinct CDR3 sequences listed, about 21% were seen once; the top ten hold 0.7% to 1%. As for this clonotype: Its target is not known.

The CDR3 has 12 amino acids. V lost 3 bases to trimming and J lost 9 bases, with 9 bases between them. Germline CDR1 is MNHEY and CDR2 is SMNVEV (reference sequence). The source of this sequence is a human donor in good health. Some libraries in this study had Jurkat cell RNA spiked in. The sequenced sample consisted of naive CD8+ T cells from blood, with Jurkat cell RNA spiked in. This sample's subset: FACS-sorted CD8+CD4-CCR7+CD45RA+ naive T cells. This chain uses TRBV27 with TRBJ2-1; weak D call: TRBD1 (5 bases). Here the CDR3 DNA reads TGTGCCAGCAGTTTTCTCCAGGGTGAGCAGTTCTTC. Translation: CASSFLQGEQFF.